This T cell receptor (beta chain) derives from a study of blood T cells in healthy people across ages. There are many counts of this clonotype. Antigen specificity is unknown. Findings and caveats of the study: Older individuals had lower TCR beta diversity per million T cells (the decline was roughly linear). In long-lived donors, naive CD4+ cell counts and diversity exceeded those of aged donors.

This CDR3 is built from 13 residues. V was cut by 4 bases and J by 5 bases, with 9 bases left in between. CDR1 and CDR2 (germline): ENHRY, SYGVKD. A second about 7 to 12 cycle PCR used barcoded and J-beta primers. With 12 random nucleotides, a template-switch adaptor tagged each individual cDNA molecule. Using its own MiXCR run on the 5' RACE reads, TCRdb lists one record per CDR3 protein. This sample has fewer than 700,000 distinct CDR3 sequences, with roughly 41% found just once. The chain recombines TRBV10-3 with TRBJ2-4; either TRBD1 or TRBD2 may fit D (6 bases each). The sequence derives from a man older than 75 in good health. The sequenced sample consisted of blood. CDR3 in amino acids: CAISAGAQNIQYF. The CDR3 DNA reads TGTGCCATCAGTGCGGGGGCCCAAAACATTCAGTACTTC.